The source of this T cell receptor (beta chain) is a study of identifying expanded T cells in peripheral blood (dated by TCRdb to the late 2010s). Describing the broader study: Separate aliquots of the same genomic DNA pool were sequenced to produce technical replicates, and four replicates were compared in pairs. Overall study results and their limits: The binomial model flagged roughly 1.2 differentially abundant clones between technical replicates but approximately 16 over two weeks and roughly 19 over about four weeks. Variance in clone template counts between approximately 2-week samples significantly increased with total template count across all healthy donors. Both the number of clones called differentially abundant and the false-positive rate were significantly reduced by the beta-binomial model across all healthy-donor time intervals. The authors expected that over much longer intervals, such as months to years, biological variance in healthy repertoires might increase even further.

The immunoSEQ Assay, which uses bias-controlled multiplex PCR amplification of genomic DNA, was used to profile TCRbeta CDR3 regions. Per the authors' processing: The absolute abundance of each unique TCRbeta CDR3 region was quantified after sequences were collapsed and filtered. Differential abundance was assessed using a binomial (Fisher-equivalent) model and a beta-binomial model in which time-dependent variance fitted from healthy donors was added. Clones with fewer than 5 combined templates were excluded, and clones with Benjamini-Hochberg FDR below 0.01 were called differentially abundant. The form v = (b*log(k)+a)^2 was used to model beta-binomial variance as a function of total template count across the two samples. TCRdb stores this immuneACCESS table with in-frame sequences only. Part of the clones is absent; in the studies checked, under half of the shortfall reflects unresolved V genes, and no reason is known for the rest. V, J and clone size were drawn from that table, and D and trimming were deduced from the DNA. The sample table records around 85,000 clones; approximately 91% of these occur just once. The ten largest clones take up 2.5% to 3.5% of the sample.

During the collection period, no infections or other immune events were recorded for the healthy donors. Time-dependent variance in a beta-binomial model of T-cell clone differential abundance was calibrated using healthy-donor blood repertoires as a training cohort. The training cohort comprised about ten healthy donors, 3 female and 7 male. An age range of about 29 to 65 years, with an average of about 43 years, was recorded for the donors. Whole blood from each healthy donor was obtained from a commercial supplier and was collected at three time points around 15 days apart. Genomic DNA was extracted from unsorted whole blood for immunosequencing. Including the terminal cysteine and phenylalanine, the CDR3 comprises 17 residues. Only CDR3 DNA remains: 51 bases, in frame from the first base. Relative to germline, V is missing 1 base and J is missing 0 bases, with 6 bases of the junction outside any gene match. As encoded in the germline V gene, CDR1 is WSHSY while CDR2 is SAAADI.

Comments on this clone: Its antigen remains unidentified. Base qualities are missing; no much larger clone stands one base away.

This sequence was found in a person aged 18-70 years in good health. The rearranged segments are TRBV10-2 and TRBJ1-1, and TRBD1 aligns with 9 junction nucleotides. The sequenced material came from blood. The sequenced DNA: TGCGCCAGCAGTGAGTGGGACAGGGTTCATGTGAACACTGAAGCTTTCTTT. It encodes CASSEWDRVHVNTEAFF.